What follows are 30 T cell receptor beta chains derived from one specimen sequenced in a study of blood T cell repertoires in COVID-19. Clones were sequenced by immunoSEQ multiplex PCR, and TCRdb holds only the in-frame ones, with some missing. The data contain about 120,000 clones, approximately 90% of them singletons. The sample taken for sequencing was peripheral blood. Source of these receptors: a human donor with acute or convalescent COVID-19. The donor label of this sample is uncertain.

V is TRBV6-5 and J is TRBJ2-2; D is uncertain. Germline lookup yields CDR1 MNHEY and CDR2 SVGAGI. V lost 0 bases and J lost 3, with 5 bases in between. The CDR3 is 14 amino acids. CDR3 protein: CASSYSPDTGELFF. CDR3 DNA sequence: TGTGCCAGCAGTTACTCCCCGGACACCGGGGAGCTGTTTTTT.

The chain couples TRBV27 to TRBJ2-7; 9 nucleotides align to TRBD1. The junction had 3 bases not matched to a gene; V was cut back by 6 bases and J by 0 bases. Germline CDR1 is MNHEY and CDR2 is SMNVEV (reference sequence). The length of the CDR3 is 14 residues. CDR3 protein: CASRGTGLSYEQYF. CDR3 nucleotides: TGTGCCAGCAGGGGGACAGGGCTCTCCTACGAGCAGTACTTC.

This clone was observed once. The rearrangement links TRBV30 to TRBJ1-1; 7 bases match TRBD1. Per germline, CDR1 GTSNPN and CDR2 SVGIG (reference sequence). CDR3 length equals 14 residues. V shed 1 base and J 5 bases; nucleotides not matched to a gene: 7. CDR3 bases: TGTGCCTGGAGTGCCCAGGGGGGTAGGACTGAAGCTTTCTTT. This sequence encodes CAWSAQGGRTEAFF.

This clone turned up a few times. V usage is TRBV4-1 and J usage is TRBJ2-7; possible D gene TRBD1, 6 bases. The germline V gene encodes CDR1 MGHRA and CDR2 YSYEKL. CDR3 length equals 15 residues. Trimming cost V 4 bases and J 3 bases, with 16 bases left between them. The CDR3 region is CASSPTAGQSYEQYF. The CDR3, as DNA: TGCGCCAGCAGCCCTACGGCTGGACAGAGCTACGAGCAGTACTTC.

The chain combines TRBV25-1 with TRBJ1-5; D gene uncertain. The CDR3 spans 14 residues. Trimming shortened V by 3 bases and J by 7 bases, and 13 bases separated the two germline ends. The germline gives CDR1 MGHDK, CDR2 SYGVNS. CDR3 sequence: CASSDFGDGQPQHF. The CDR3 nucleotides are TGTGCCAGCAGTGACTTCGGGGATGGACAGCCCCAGCATTTT.

The V gene is TRBV25-1, the J gene TRBJ2-5, with 8 bases that match TRBD2. CDR1 and CDR2 (germline): MGHDK, SYGVNS. J gave up 3 bases and V 0 bases, and 6 bases lay outside the gene matches. The CDR3 runs to 16 residues. Written as DNA, the CDR3 is TGTGCCAGCAGTGAATATCTCGGGAGGGGGGAAGAGACCCAGTACTTC. It is translated as CASSEYLGRGEETQYF.

The chain uses TRBV13 and TRBJ1-2; 8 bases match TRBD1. With 4 bases clipped from V and 5 bases from J, the junction kept 15 bases outside the gene matches. Germline V CDR1 and CDR2: PRHDT, FYEKMQ (reference sequence). The CDR3 extends over 17 amino acids. The CDR3 sequence is CASSSNGLWDRLYGYTF. Written as DNA, the CDR3 is TGTGCCAGCAGCTCTAACGGTTTGTGGGACAGGCTATATGGCTACACCTTC.

This chain links TRBV10-3 with TRBJ1-3, with D maybe TRBD1 (6 bases). CDR3 size: 15 residues. Germline CDR1 reads ENHRY; CDR2 reads SYGVKD. Trimming took off 9 bases at V and 0 bases at J, with 15 bases between the two ends. The CDR3 nucleotides are TGTGCCATTGCGACAGGCCTACTCTCTGGAAACACCATATATTTT. Amino acids: CAIATGLLSGNTIYF.

This chain links TRBV5-5 with TRBJ1-2, with 8 nucleotides matching TRBD1. The CDR3 is made up of 15 amino acids. Germline V gene sequence: CDR1 SGHKS, CDR2 YYEKEE (reference sequence). The V and J ends lost 4 bases and 0 bases, in that order; junction bases with no gene match: 5. DNA for the CDR3: TGTGCCAGCAGCGGGACAGGTTTAGCTAACTATGGCTACACCTTC. This gives the protein CASSGTGLANYGYTF. Variable domain in full (rest from reference TRBV5-5 and TRBJ1-2): DAGVTQSPTHLIKTRGQQVTLRCSPISGHKSVSWYQQVLGQGPQFIFQYYEKEERGRGNFPDRFSARQFPNYSSELNVNALLLGDSALYLCASSGTGLANYGYTFGSGTRLTVV.

The chain has TRBV27 and TRBJ1-1, with D perhaps matching TRBD1 (6 bases). V was shortened by 4 bases and J by 1 base, with 7 bases between the two germline ends. This CDR3 comprises 13 residues. Germline values: CDR1 MNHEY, CDR2 SMNVEV (reference sequence). The CDR3 spells CASSWGQNTEAFF. The CDR3 DNA sequence: TGTGCCAGCAGTTGGGGACAGAACACTGAAGCTTTCTTT.

The chain has TRBV6-5 and TRBJ2-7, with 7 nucleotides matching TRBD1. CDR1 is MNHEY and CDR2 is SVGAGI in the germline V gene. J lost 2 bases, V lost 2 bases, and 3 bases had no gene match. The CDR3 extends over 14 amino acids. CDR3 DNA: TGTGCCAGCAGTTACGACAGGGACGCCTACGAGCAGTACTTC. It is translated as CASSYDRDAYEQYF.

CDR3 residues: CASSWGGNGYTF. The CDR3 DNA follows: TGTGCCAGCAGCTGGGGGGGGAATGGCTACACCTTC. This chain joins TRBV12-3 or TRBV12-4 and TRBJ1-2, with a tentative D call TRBD1 (5 bases). The CDR3 consists of 12 residues. V lost 6 bases and J lost 6, with 11 bases in between.

This clone was picked up one time. This rearrangement joins TRBV5-4 to TRBJ2-1; 10 bases agree with TRBD1. The CDR3 is 15 amino acids. J lost 8 bases, V lost 4 bases, and 9 bases had no gene match. CDR1 and CDR2 from the germline V gene are SGHNT and YYREEE (reference sequence). The CDR3 region is CASSQGGTGVDEQFF. CDR3 coding DNA: TGTGCCAGCAGCCAGGGAGGGACAGGGGTTGATGAGCAGTTCTTC. Together with reference TRBV5-4 and TRBJ2-1, the CDR3 gives the full variable domain: ETGVTQSPTHLIKTRGQQVTLRCSSQSGHNTVSWYQQALGQGPQFIFQYYREEENGRGNFPPRFSGLQFPNYSSELNVNALELDDSALYLCASSQGGTGVDEQFFGPGTRLTVL.

This chain links TRBV25-1 with TRBJ1-6, with D tentatively TRBD1 (6 bases). This CDR3 has 14 amino acids. Trimming left V 8 bases short and J 3 bases short, with 11 bases between. The germline V gene has CDR1 MGHDK and CDR2 SYGVNS. CDR3: CASGETGYNSPLHF. The CDR3 DNA sequence: TGTGCCAGCGGGGAGACAGGCTATAATTCACCCCTCCACTTT.

CDR3 loop: CASSSYSDRDEQYF. The DNA of the CDR3 is TGTGCCAGCAGCTCTTACTCCGACAGGGACGAGCAGTACTTC. This chain connects TRBV7-9 to TRBJ2-7, with TRBD1 matching 7 bases. The CDR3 has 14 residues. The J segment lost 5 bases and the V segment lost 4 bases, leaving 8 bases of the junction unmatched. The germline V gene has CDR1 SEHNR and CDR2 FQNEAQ (reference sequence).

The chain combines TRBV19 with TRBJ1-4; 9 bases agree with TRBD1. Germline loops: CDR1 LNHDA, CDR2 SQIVND (reference sequence). Losses at the gene ends were 3 bases for V and 5 bases for J; bases not matched to a gene: 4. The CDR3 length is 15 residues. The CDR3 nucleotides read TGTGCCAGTAGTATCTCCGGGACAGGGAATGAAAAACTGTTTTTT. It specifies CASSISGTGNEKLFF.

At least ten counts were recorded for this clone. V gene TRBV5-1 combines with J gene TRBJ1-5, with a tentative D call TRBD1 (6 bases). Between the trimmed V and J ends, which lost 1 base and 9 bases, there was a span of 11 bases. The CDR3 covers 13 residues. Per germline, CDR1 SGHRS and CDR2 YFSETQ. The CDR3 loop reads CASSLSGVGPQHF. The CDR3 DNA reads as TGCGCCAGCAGCTTGTCAGGGGTAGGGCCCCAGCATTTT.

The chain uses TRBV5-4 and TRBJ2-2; the match to TRBD1 covers 7 bases. Germline loops: CDR1 SGHNT, CDR2 YYREEE (reference sequence). With 0 bases clipped from V and 2 bases from J, the junction kept 1 base outside the gene matches. The CDR3 is 15 amino acids. The CDR3 loop is CASSLDRGNTGELFF. The CDR3 nucleotides are TGTGCCAGCAGCTTGGACAGGGGTAACACCGGGGAGCTGTTTTTT.

This rearrangement joins TRBV7-9 to TRBJ2-5; 8 bases are shared with TRBD2. J lost 8 bases, V lost 2 bases, and 7 bases had no gene match. The germline V gene has CDR1 SEHNR and CDR2 FQNEAQ (reference sequence). The CDR3 has 14 residues. The CDR3 loop reads CASSLPLAALTQYF. CDR3 coding DNA: TGTGCCAGCAGCTTACCACTAGCGGCTCTAACCCAGTACTTC.

In nucleotides, the CDR3 is TGTGCCAGCAGCTTAGCGACAGGTACCAACTATGGCTACACCTTC. It specifies CASSLATGTNYGYTF. The J gene is TRBJ1-2, the V gene TRBV7-2; D may be TRBD1 (6 bases). The length of the CDR3 is 15 residues. Germline V gene sequence: CDR1 SGHTA, CDR2 FQGNSA. Between the trimmed V and J ends, which lost 0 bases and 2 bases, there was a span of 10 bases. The full variable domain, completed using reference TRBV7-2 and TRBJ1-2, is GAGVSQSPSNKVTEKGKDVELRCDPISGHTALYWYRQSLGQGLEFLIYFQGNSAPDKSGLPSDRFSAERTGGSVSTLTIQRTQQEDSAVYLCASSLATGTNYGYTFGSGTRLTVV.

The chain links TRBV7-9 to TRBJ2-7; tentative D call: TRBD2 (6 bases). Trimming cost V 0 bases and J 3 bases, with 9 bases left between them. The CDR3 has 14 residues. The germline gives CDR1 SEHNR, CDR2 FQNEAQ (reference sequence). The CDR3 is CASSLAGRHYEQYF. The CDR3 DNA reads as TGTGCCAGCAGCTTAGCTGGGAGGCACTACGAGCAGTACTTC.

The V and J genes are TRBV5-8 and TRBJ1-5; 7 bases agree with TRBD1. J lost 5 bases, V lost 4 bases, and 18 bases had no gene match. The CDR3 is 18 amino acids. Germline V lookup: CDR1 SGHTS, CDR2 YDEGEE. CDR3 residues: CASSQDRRLGGGHQPQHF. CDR3 nucleotide sequence: TGTGCCAGCAGCCAGGACAGGAGGCTAGGTGGTGGGCATCAGCCCCAGCATTTT.

The gene calls are TRBV7-3 and TRBJ1-1, with D hard to call. V lost 5 bases and J 7 bases, leaving 11 bases between the germline ends. Germline CDR1 reads SGHTA; CDR2 reads FQGTGA. The CDR3 loop spans 12 amino acids. The CDR3 coding sequence is TGTGCCAGCAGCCGGGGAGGTGGTGAAGCTTTCTTT. This translates into CASSRGGGEAFF.

The chain links TRBV5-4 to TRBJ2-5, with 8 bases fitting TRBD1. Germline-derived CDR1 and CDR2 are SGHNT and YYREEE (reference sequence). J was trimmed by 5 bases and V by 4 bases; bases with no gene match: 7. The CDR3 contains 14 residues. CDR3 bases: TGTGCCAGCAGCCAAGGACAGGGATGGGAGACCCAGTACTTC. This gives the protein CASSQGQGWETQYF.

The chain has TRBV7-9 and TRBJ1-1, with 11 positions matching TRBD1. Germline assignment: CDR1 SEHNR and CDR2 FQNEAQ (reference sequence). The ends lost 5 bases at V and 4 bases at J; junction bases unmatched: 6. CDR3 length: 15 amino acids. CDR3 nucleotides: TGTGCCAGCAGCACATCGGACAGGGGGCCCACTGAAGCTTTCTTT. Encoded protein: CASSTSDRGPTEAFF.

CDR3: CASSLYRITGELFF. The CDR3 DNA follows: TGTGCCAGCAGTTTATACAGGATCACCGGGGAGCTGTTTTTT. The genes are TRBV27 and TRBJ2-2; D is perhaps TRBD1 (5 bases). Trimming stripped 1 base from V and 4 bases from J, with 7 bases between. CDR1 is MNHEY, CDR2 SMNVEV, per germline (reference sequence). This CDR3 spans 14 amino acids.

The chain uses TRBV6-5 and TRBJ2-7; 9 nucleotides agree with TRBD2. Trimming at V came to 10 bases and at J to 2 bases, leaving 6 bases not matched to a gene. Germline V CDR1 and CDR2: MNHEY, SVGAGI. The CDR3 is 13 residues long. CDR3 DNA: TGTGCCACCGAGACTAGCGGAACCTACGAGCAGTACTTC. Encoded protein: CATETSGTYEQYF.

This clone was seen a single time. The chain recombines TRBV2 with TRBJ2-7; D gene unclear. V shed 6 bases and J shed 3 bases, with 6 bases lying between them. Germline assignment: CDR1 SNHLY and CDR2 FYNNEI. There are 11 residues in the CDR3. The CDR3 protein is CASSLFYEQYF. The CDR3 DNA is TGTGCCAGCAGCCTTTTCTACGAGCAGTACTTC.

The chain recombines TRBV19 with TRBJ2-7; 8 bases are a match to TRBD1. Germline loops: CDR1 LNHDA, CDR2 SQIVND (reference sequence). The CDR3 covers 11 residues. J was trimmed by 7 bases and V by 10 bases; bases with no gene match: 6. DNA of the CDR3: TGTGCCACCGACAGGGGAGGTGAGCAGTACTTC. It specifies CATDRGGEQYF.

CDR3 in amino acids: CASSLRQGTNSPLHF. The CDR3, as DNA: TGTGCCAGCAGCCTCCGACAGGGGACGAATTCACCCCTCCACTTT. The V call is TRBV14, the J call TRBJ1-6, with 8 bases identical to TRBD1. Germline V CDR1 and CDR2: SGHDN, FVKESK. The trim removed 4 bases at V and 7 bases at J, leaving 6 bases unmatched. The CDR3 is 15 amino acids.